This T cell receptor (beta chain) was observed in a study of T cells in Graves' hyperthyroidism and ophthalmopathy. In the ophthalmopathy cohort, Clinical Activity Score was at least 3, NOSPECS grade at least 4, and duration under 3 months. Patients having uncontrolled infection, another autoimmune disease, pregnancy or lactation were not included. The diagnostic basis comprised clinical symptoms, serum thyroxine and TRAb, thyroid ultrasound and orbital computed tomography. The authors took PBMCs from 10 ml fresh peripheral blood. What was amplified from RNA transcripts were TCR beta CDR3 regions. The HTBI primer set drove a first-round RT-PCR of the TCR CDR3. TCRdb re-called the multiplex PCR reads with MiXCR, one entry per CDR3 protein. This table has fewer than 500,000 distinct CDR3 sequences, 14% appearing once. This clonotype was seen at least ten times. V trimming: 5 bases; J trimming: 5 bases; junction bases outside the gene matches: 13. The CDR3 is made up of 17 amino acids. Germline CDR1 is MNHNS and CDR2 is SASEGT.

This chain links TRBV6-1 with TRBJ2-2, with TRBD2 identical over 8 bases. Input material: blood. The sequence came from a woman in her 30s with Graves' ophthalmopathy. CDR3 sequence (DNA): TGTGCCAGCAGTCGGGGGGGGCAGCGGAGGGTGACCGGGGAGCTGTTTTTT. Translation: CASSRGGQRRVTGELFF.